These 32 T cell receptor beta chains were sequenced from one sample in a study of blood T cell repertoires in COVID-19. Here immunoSEQ multiplex PCR was the method, and the copy in TCRdb shows in-frame clones only, minus some. The table records 310,000 or so clones, roughly 86% of them present only once. Source material: peripheral blood. Receptors were obtained from a woman aged 25 to 45 who had recovered from COVID-19.

This sequence joins TRBV19 and TRBJ1-2, with D possibly being TRBD1 (5 bases). The ends were cut back, 10 bases at V and 4 bases at J, with 16 bases in the middle. CDR3 length: 13 amino acids. The germline gives CDR1 LNHDA, CDR2 SQIVND (reference sequence). This CDR3 reads CATSYRNLYGYTF. In DNA form, the CDR3 reads TGTGCCACATCCTACAGGAACCTCTATGGCTACACCTTC.

The chain is built from TRBV28 and TRBJ1-2; 9 bases match TRBD1. The CDR3 runs 14 residues. Germline V gives CDR1 MDHEN, CDR2 SYDVKM. Trimming cost V 6 bases and J 8 bases; bases outside gene matches: 10. The DNA for the CDR3 is TGTGCCAGCAGAACGAACAGGGGGCGCGAAGGCTACACCTTC. This gives the protein CASRTNRGREGYTF.

This clone was detected a few times. The rearrangement uses TRBV7-3 and TRBJ1-1; D unresolved. The CDR3 spans 16 residues. V dropped 0 bases and J dropped 0 bases, with 11 bases sitting between them. CDR1 SGHTA and CDR2 FQGTGA come from the germline V gene. The CDR3 DNA is TGTGCCAGCAGCTTAACTTCGGCGGGGATGAACACTGAAGCTTTCTTT. Its translation is CASSLTSAGMNTEAFF.

The chain employs TRBV18 and TRBJ2-5; 8 nucleotides match TRBD2. Trimming at V came to 3 bases and at J to 2 bases, leaving 20 bases not matched to a gene. CDR3 length: 20 residues. Germline values: CDR1 KGHSH, CDR2 LQKENI. The CDR3 protein is CASSPMPLAGLAGSQETQYF. The CDR3 nucleotides are TGTGCCAGCTCACCCATGCCCTTAGCCGGGCTAGCGGGCTCACAAGAGACCCAGTACTTC. The full variable domain, in which reference TRBV18 and TRBJ2-5 provide the parts outside the CDR3, is NAGVMQNPRHLVRRRGQEARLRCSPMKGHSHVYWYRQLPEEGLKFMVYLQKENIIDESGMPKERFSAEFPKEGPSILRIQQVVRGDSAAYFCASSPMPLAGLAGSQETQYFGPGTRLLVL.

The chain recombines TRBV19 with TRBJ2-5, with TRBD2 matching over 11 bases. The V gene end was trimmed by 4 bases and the J gene end by 4 bases; junction bases not matched to a gene: 11. Germline V gives CDR1 LNHDA, CDR2 SQIVND (reference sequence). CDR3 size: 17 residues. Here the CDR3 DNA reads TGTGCCAGTAGTACCACCACTAGCGGGAGTCGCCTAGAGACCCAGTACTTC. It is translated as CASSTTTSGSRLETQYF.

The chain couples TRBV5-8 to TRBJ2-2; 9 bases agree with TRBD1. The trim removed 7 bases at V and 4 bases at J, leaving 11 bases unmatched. The CDR3 is made up of 16 amino acids. Per germline, CDR1 SGHTS and CDR2 YDEGEE. This CDR3 reads CASRRDRERGTGELFF. DNA of the CDR3: TGTGCCAGCCGGCGGGACAGGGAAAGGGGCACCGGGGAGCTGTTTTTT. Filled out from reference TRBV5-8 and TRBJ2-2, the complete variable domain reads EAGVTQSPTHLIKTRGQQATLRCSPISGHTSVYWYQQALGLGLQFLLWYDEGEERNRGNFPPRFSGRQFPNYSSELNVNALELEDSALYLCASRRDRERGTGELFFGEGSRLTVL.

The chain uses TRBV19 and TRBJ1-5; D might be TRBD1 (5 bases). The CDR3 has 14 amino acids. Germline V gene lookup returns CDR1 LNHDA and CDR2 SQIVND (reference sequence). CDR3 region: CATDLGPSNQPQHF. The CDR3 DNA reads as TGTGCGACCGACTTGGGGCCTAGCAATCAGCCCCAGCATTTT.

This chain joins TRBV11-1 and TRBJ1-1, with D tentatively TRBD1 (6 bases). This CDR3 is built from 16 residues. The V gene's germline CDR1 is SGHAT and CDR2 FQDESV (reference sequence). Trimming stripped 5 bases from V and 0 bases from J, with 16 bases between. The CDR3 reads CASSPLAGTLNTEAFF. CDR3 nucleotide sequence: TGTGCCAGCAGCCCTCTCGCCGGGACATTGAACACTGAAGCTTTCTTT.

This chain links TRBV6-1 with TRBJ1-2, with D possibly TRBD1 on 5 matching bases. The CDR3 extends over 15 amino acids. V was cut by 3 bases and J by 6 bases, with 17 bases left in between. Germline V CDR1 and CDR2: MNHNS, SASEGT. CDR3 residues: CASSDLRVWMDGYTF. In nucleotides, the CDR3 is TGTGCCAGCAGTGACCTCAGGGTGTGGATGGATGGCTACACCTTC.

The chain employs TRBV11-2 and TRBJ2-2, with D perhaps TRBD1 (6 bases). Per the germline V gene, CDR1 is SGHAT and CDR2 is FQNNGV. This CDR3 spans 13 amino acids. V was clipped by 3 bases and J by 5 bases, with 7 bases between them. The CDR3 is CASSFRGTGELFF. The CDR3 DNA is TGTGCCAGCAGCTTCAGGGGTACCGGGGAGCTGTTTTTT. Filled out from reference TRBV11-2 and TRBJ2-2, the complete variable domain reads EAGVAQSPRYKIIEKRQSVAFWCNPISGHATLYWYQQILGQGPKLLIQFQNNGVVDDSQLPKDRFSAERLKGVDSTLKIQPAKLEDSAVYLCASSFRGTGELFFGEGSRLTVL.

This clone showed up just a few times. The genes are TRBV18 and TRBJ2-7, with TRBD1 identical over 8 bases. V shed 3 bases and J 0 bases; nucleotides not matched to a gene: 7. CDR1 is KGHSH and CDR2 is LQKENI in the germline V gene. The CDR3 has 16 residues. This chain's CDR3 is CASSPSGTGRSYEQYF. The CDR3 coding sequence is TGTGCCAGCTCACCGTCCGGGACAGGTCGCTCCTACGAGCAGTACTTC.

The chain is built from TRBV2 and TRBJ1-4; TRBD1 aligns across 8 bases. CDR1 is SNHLY and CDR2 is FYNNEI in the germline V gene. The ends lost 4 bases at V and 1 base at J; junction bases unmatched: 2. The CDR3 contains 15 residues. CDR3 nucleotides: TGTGCCAGCAGTGCCGACAGGGGAACTAATGAAAAACTGTTTTTT. This encodes CASSADRGTNEKLFF.

The chain combines TRBV11-3 with TRBJ2-7, with 7 bases fitting TRBD1. Germline lookup yields CDR1 SGHNT and CDR2 YENEEA. The CDR3 consists of 13 residues. V shed 2 bases and J 6 bases; nucleotides not matched to a gene: 4. The CDR3 is CASSLIHRGEQYF. The CDR3 nucleotides read TGTGCCAGCAGCTTAATACACAGGGGCGAGCAGTACTTC.

This clone occurred a few times. This sequence joins TRBV7-2 and TRBJ1-5; possibly TRBD1 for D (5 bases). There are 16 residues in the CDR3. From germline, CDR1 is SGHTA and CDR2 FQGNSA. The V end lost 1 base, the J end lost 7 bases, and 17 bases lay between the germline ends. The CDR3, as DNA: TGTGCCAGCAGCTTAGGTTTTACGGGACTTGGACAGCCCCAGCATTTT. Protein sequence: CASSLGFTGLGQPQHF.

The chain carries TRBV10-3 and TRBJ2-3; D perhaps matches TRBD1 (6 bases). Germline V gives CDR1 ENHRY, CDR2 SYGVKD. Trimming cost V 6 bases and J 0 bases, with 13 bases left between them. The CDR3 has 15 residues. The CDR3 here is CAIRDGTPSTDTQYF. CDR3 DNA sequence: TGTGCCATCAGGGACGGGACACCGAGCACAGATACGCAGTATTTT.

This clone was seen just once. This rearrangement joins TRBV24-1 to TRBJ2-1; TRBD2 agrees at 9 bases. The CDR3 is 16 amino acids. With 3 bases clipped from V and 10 bases from J, the junction kept 12 bases outside the gene matches. The V gene's germline CDR1 is KGHDR and CDR2 SFDVKD. CDR3 sequence reads: CATSDTRREGLHEQFF. CDR3 DNA sequence: TGTGCCACCAGTGATACTAGGCGGGAGGGCCTACACGAGCAGTTCTTC.

V gene TRBV3-1 (or the pseudogene TRBV3-2) combines with J gene TRBJ2-7, with D possibly matching TRBD1 (5 bases). Between the trimmed V and J ends, which lost 5 bases and 6 bases, there was a span of 17 bases. This CDR3 spans 14 amino acids. Per germline, CDR1 LGHDT and CDR2 YNNKEL (reference sequence). CDR3 coding DNA: TGTGCCAGCAGCGCGCCAGGGATCCGCGGCGAGCAGTACTTC. As protein: CASSAPGIRGEQYF.

The chain links TRBV14 to TRBJ2-7, with TRBD1 identical over 8 bases. The germline V gene has CDR1 SGHDN and CDR2 FVKESK. The CDR3 totals 13 residues. V lost 6 bases to trimming and J lost 3 bases; unmatched junction nucleotides: 4. This CDR3 reads CASSLQGGYEQYF. The CDR3 bases are TGTGCCAGCAGTCTACAGGGGGGCTACGAGCAGTACTTC.

J is TRBJ2-3 and V is TRBV19, with 15 bases that match TRBD2. This CDR3 is 16 amino acids long. CDR1 is LNHDA, CDR2 SQIVND, per germline (reference sequence). V trimming: 3 bases; J trimming: 5 bases; junction bases outside the gene matches: 3. In DNA form, the CDR3 reads TGTGCCAGTAGTATCGGGGGACTAGCGGGAGGAGATACGCAGTATTTT. Its translation is CASSIGGLAGGDTQYF.

V is TRBV5-1 and J is TRBJ1-1; D perhaps matches TRBD1 (6 bases). This CDR3 region has 15 residues. The V end was cut by 2 bases, the J end by 4 bases, with 15 bases between. Germline V gene data show CDR1 as SGHRS and CDR2 as YFSETQ. The CDR3 reads CASSFSGDMGTEAFF. The CDR3 DNA reads as TGCGCCAGCAGCTTTTCTGGGGACATGGGCACTGAAGCTTTCTTT.

The J gene is TRBJ2-3, the V gene TRBV20-1; perhaps TRBD2 as D (5 bases). V gave up 3 bases and J gave up 0 bases, with 10 bases separating them. Germline V gene data show CDR1 as DFQATT and CDR2 as SNEGSKA (reference sequence). The CDR3 is 14 residues long. The CDR3 DNA reads TGCAGTGCTAGTCTCCCGGGAAGCACAGATACGCAGTATTTT. It is translated as CSASLPGSTDTQYF.

In this sample, this clone turned up once. This chain links TRBV7-9 with TRBJ1-6; 11 bases agree with TRBD1. There are 14 residues in the CDR3. The V gene's germline CDR1 is SEHNR and CDR2 FQNEAQ (reference sequence). V trimming: 11 bases; J trimming: 6 bases; junction bases outside the gene matches: 6. The CDR3 loop reads CASGGTGGNSPLHF. CDR3 bases: TGTGCCTCTGGCGGGACAGGGGGTAATTCACCCCTCCACTTT. Full variable domain (outside the CDR3, taken from reference TRBV7-9 and TRBJ1-6): DTGVSQNPRHKITKRGQNVTFRCDPISEHNRLYWYRQTLGQGPEFLTYFQNEAQLEKSRLLSDRFSAERPKGSFSTLEIQRTEQGDSAMYLCASGGTGGNSPLHFGNGTRLTVT.

V usage is TRBV3-1 (or the pseudogene TRBV3-2) and J usage is TRBJ2-7; TRBD1 might be the D (6 bases). CDR1 is LGHDT, CDR2 YNNKEL, per germline (reference sequence). Trimming left V 4 bases short and J 0 bases short, with 13 bases between. The CDR3 runs to 15 residues. In DNA form, the CDR3 reads TGTGCCAGCAGCCCGGACAGATTTACCTCCTACGAGCAGTACTTC. This encodes CASSPDRFTSYEQYF.

CDR3 amino acids: CASSSLVSEQYF. The CDR3 DNA is TGTGCCAGCAGTTCCCTAGTATCCGAGCAGTACTTC. The chain recombines TRBV6-6 with TRBJ2-7; no definite D call. This CDR3 comprises 12 residues. The germline V and J ends were trimmed by 4 bases and 6 bases, with 10 bases remaining between them. CDR1 is MNHNY and CDR2 is SVGAGI in the germline V gene (reference sequence).

The V and J genes are TRBV7-6 and TRBJ1-4; no definite D call. Germline V CDR1 and CDR2: SGHVS, FNYEAQ. Trimming shortened V by 4 bases and J by 0 bases, and 12 bases separated the two germline ends. CDR3 length: 16 amino acids. Written as DNA, the CDR3 is TGTGCCAGCAGCTCTAGTTCGTGGTCAACTAATGAAAAACTGTTTTTT. Translated, it gives CASSSSSWSTNEKLFF.

The chain employs TRBV5-6 and TRBJ1-2; no firm D call. The V gene's germline CDR1 is SGHDT and CDR2 YYEEEE. V was cut by 3 bases and J by 3 bases, with 9 bases left in between. The CDR3 is 13 amino acids. For the CDR3, the DNA is TGTGCCAGCAGCTCAGAGGGTTACTATGGCTACACCTTC. Translating it yields CASSSEGYYGYTF.

CDR3 DNA sequence: TGTGCCAGCAGTTGGGGCAGGGGGAACACTGAAGCTTTCTTT. As protein: CASSWGRGNTEAFF. The chain recombines TRBV27 with TRBJ1-1; possibly TRBD1 for D (6 bases). Germline CDR1 reads MNHEY; CDR2 reads SMNVEV (reference sequence). V was clipped by 4 bases and J by 1 base, with 10 bases between them. The CDR3 is 14 residues long.

The genes are TRBV19 and TRBJ1-1, with D maybe TRBD1 (5 bases). Trimming left V 7 bases short and J 6 bases short, with 12 bases between. CDR1 and CDR2 from the germline V gene are LNHDA and SQIVND (reference sequence). The CDR3 extends over 12 amino acids. CDR3 nucleotide sequence: TGTGCCAGTATGGGGGGGACGGCTGAAGCTTTCTTT. Translated: CASMGGTAEAFF.

The chain employs TRBV5-1 and TRBJ2-2, with 7 bases identical to TRBD1. Germline-derived CDR1 and CDR2 are SGHRS and YFSETQ. V lost 0 bases to trimming and J lost 6 bases; unmatched junction nucleotides: 8. The CDR3 totals 16 residues. CDR3 bases: TGCGCCAGCAGCTTGGGAGGGGGCGCGATCTCCGGGGAGCTGTTTTTT. It is translated as CASSLGGGAISGELFF.

The V and J genes are TRBV5-6 and TRBJ2-4; possibly TRBD2 for D (6 bases). This CDR3 comprises 17 residues. Per the germline V gene, CDR1 is SGHDT and CDR2 is YYEEEE. With 4 bases removed from V and 1 base from J, the gap between germline ends came to 18 bases. The CDR3 loop is CASSGGDRDLAKNIQYF. The CDR3 DNA sequence: TGTGCCAGCAGCGGGGGTGACCGGGACTTGGCCAAAAACATTCAGTACTTC.

The chain is built from TRBV5-1 and TRBJ2-5; D remains ambiguous. CDR3 size: 16 residues. The germline gives CDR1 SGHRS, CDR2 YFSETQ. The ends were cut back, 0 bases at V and 5 bases at J, with 17 bases in the middle. The CDR3 bases are TGCGCCAGCAGCTTGGGGTTCACGGCGCAGAGGGAGACCCAGTACTTC. Protein sequence: CASSLGFTAQRETQYF. The full variable domain, with the rest looked up from reference TRBV5-1 and TRBJ2-5, is KAGVTQTPRYLIKTRGQQVTLSCSPISGHRSVSWYQQTPGQGLQFLFEYFSETQRNKGNFPGRFSGRQFSNSRSEMNVSTLELGDSALYLCASSLGFTAQRETQYFGPGTRLLVL.

This sequence joins TRBV12-5 and TRBJ2-1; D may be TRBD2 (5 bases). Germline V gives CDR1 LGHNT, CDR2 FRNRAP. The CDR3 runs 12 residues. V lost 5 bases, J lost 9 bases, and 11 bases lay in between. For the CDR3, the DNA is TGTGCTAGTGGTCCTCTAGCTGGTGAGCAGTTCTTC. This encodes CASGPLAGEQFF.